The source of this T cell receptor beta chain is a study of shared clonotypes between healthy human individuals. Study at large: Donors were two women and a few men aged 18 to 49.

The study separated CD4+ cells into CD45RA+ naive and CD45RA-negative memory subsets. Remarks on this clone: The antigen remains undetermined.

This table comes from immunoSEQ multiplex PCR, and its TCRdb copy is limited to in-frame clones, with some not included. The sample holds roughly 1 million clones, around 76% seen once. Looked up from germline, CDR1 is SGHDN and CDR2 is FVKESK. V dropped 4 bases and J dropped 6 bases, with 18 bases sitting between them. CDR3 length: 15 residues. Study-wide results and limits: Naive subsets typically showed greater estimated richness than memory subsets.

This chain connects TRBV14 to TRBJ1-2, with TRBD1 as a possible D gene (5 bases). This clonotype was obtained from a man aged 18 to 35 in good health. The sample was memory CD4+ T cells sorted from blood. The subset: CD45RA-negative fraction. The CDR3 nucleotides are TGTGCCAGCAGCCTCAATTGGCGGGGGAGACATGGCTACACCTTC. It codes for CASSLNWRGRHGYTF. The full variable domain, with the rest looked up from reference TRBV14 and TRBJ1-2, is EAGVTQFPSHSVIEKGQTVTLRCDPISGHDNLYWYRRVMGKEIKFLLHFVKESKQDESGMPNNRFLAERTGGTYSTLKVQPAELEDSGVYFCASSLNWRGRHGYTFGSGTRLTVV.